Presented here are 14 T cell receptor beta chains from one specimen sequenced in a study of blood T cell repertoires in COVID-19. Only in-frame clones appear in the TCRdb table, and some are missing; sequencing was by immunoSEQ multiplex PCR. The repertoire holds fewer than 400,000 clones, with 80% to 90% as singletons. The sequencing sample was made of PBMCs or T cells enriched from blood (not recorded which). All receptors derive from a man younger than 40 who had recovered from COVID-19.

The rearrangement links TRBV5-1 to TRBJ1-4; D might be TRBD1 (6 bases). V dropped 0 bases and J dropped 8 bases, with 11 bases sitting between them. Germline V gene sequence: CDR1 SGHRS, CDR2 YFSETQ. The CDR3 is 14 residues long. The CDR3 sequence is CASSLVTGREKLFF. As DNA, the CDR3 is TGCGCCAGCAGCTTGGTCACAGGGCGCGAAAAACTGTTTTTT. Supplemented by reference TRBV5-1 and TRBJ1-4, the full variable domain reads KAGVTQTPRYLIKTRGQQVTLSCSPISGHRSVSWYQQTPGQGLQFLFEYFSETQRNKGNFPGRFSGRQFSNSRSEMNVSTLELGDSALYLCASSLVTGREKLFFGSGTQLSVL.

The chain employs TRBV7-2 and TRBJ2-7, with 12 bases identical to TRBD2. The germline V gene encodes CDR1 SGHTA and CDR2 FQGNSA. With V trimmed by 0 bases and J by 6 bases, 6 bases remained unmatched. This CDR3 has 16 amino acids. CDR3 coding DNA: TGTGCCAGCAGCTTAGCCTCTAGCGGGGGGGTCGCCGAGCAGTACTTC. It specifies CASSLASSGGVAEQYF.

A few counts support this clone. The gene calls are TRBV7-8 and TRBJ2-3, with 12 positions matching TRBD2. Germline CDR1 reads SGHVS; CDR2 reads FQNEAQ. The CDR3 contains 17 residues. Trimming removed 5 bases from V and 4 bases from J; junction bases left unmatched: 10. The CDR3 loop is CASSGWTSGNGADTQYF. The CDR3, as DNA: TGTGCCAGCAGCGGATGGACTAGCGGGAATGGAGCAGATACGCAGTATTTT. Supplemented by reference TRBV7-8 and TRBJ2-3, the full variable domain reads GAGVSQSPRYKVAKRGQDVALRCDPISGHVSLFWYQQALGQGPEFLTYFQNEAQLDKSGLPSDRFFAERPEGSVSTLKIQRTQQEDSAVYLCASSGWTSGNGADTQYFGPGTRLTVL.

The chain links TRBV6-1 to TRBJ1-4; the D is unclear. Trimming removed 5 bases at V and 6 bases at J, with 4 bases between. The CDR3 has 11 amino acids. Germline loops: CDR1 MNHNS, CDR2 SASEGT. The CDR3 is CASSQDEKLFF. CDR3 nucleotides: TGTGCCAGCAGTCAGGATGAAAAACTGTTTTTT.

This sequence joins TRBV2 and TRBJ2-7; D ambiguous. Germline V CDR1 and CDR2: SNHLY, FYNNEI. Trimming took 3 bases from V and 5 from J, leaving 2 bases between them. This CDR3 has 10 amino acids. The chain's CDR3 is CASSDDEQYF. The CDR3, as DNA: TGTGCCAGCAGTGACGACGAGCAGTACTTC.

The rearrangement joins TRBV14 to TRBJ2-3; the match to TRBD2 covers 10 bases. CDR3 length: 18 residues. Germline V gene sequence: CDR1 SGHDN, CDR2 FVKESK. The trim removed 4 bases at V and 0 bases at J, leaving 10 bases unmatched. The CDR3 spells CASSPGTSATTSTDTQYF. CDR3 coding DNA: TGTGCCAGCAGCCCCGGGACTAGCGCTACCACTAGCACAGATACGCAGTATTTT.

This chain uses TRBV27 with TRBJ2-3; a weak D match, TRBD1 (6 bases). V lost 7 bases and J lost 2, with 22 bases in between. Per the germline V gene, CDR1 is MNHEY and CDR2 is SMNVEV (reference sequence). The CDR3 has 17 amino acids. CDR3 in amino acids: CASTFKRDKFPTDTQYF. The CDR3 region has the DNA TGTGCCAGCACCTTCAAAAGGGACAAATTTCCCACAGATACGCAGTATTTT.

DNA for the CDR3: TGTGCCAGCAGCTGGGGGACAGGCGGGAATGGCTACACCTTC. Protein product: CASSWGTGGNGYTF. The rearrangement uses TRBV5-6 and TRBJ1-2; 8 nucleotides agree with TRBD1. There are 14 residues in the CDR3. The junction had 7 bases not matched to a gene; V was cut back by 3 bases and J by 6 bases. The germline gives CDR1 SGHDT, CDR2 YYEEEE.

This chain connects TRBV6-1 to TRBJ2-7, with TRBD2 matching 12 bases. Germline trimming cut 0 bases from V and 3 bases from J; bases unmatched to any gene: 3. Germline assignment: CDR1 MNHNS and CDR2 SASEGT. The CDR3 extends over 16 amino acids. In DNA, the CDR3 is TGTGCCAGCAGTGAAGCGCTAGCGGGGGGGTTCTACGAGCAGTACTTC. The encoded protein is CASSEALAGGFYEQYF.

This rearrangement joins TRBV19 to TRBJ2-1; D call uncertain. This CDR3 is 12 amino acids long. V dropped 3 bases and J dropped 4 bases, with 4 bases sitting between them. Looked up from germline, CDR1 is LNHDA and CDR2 is SQIVND (reference sequence). The CDR3 nucleotides read TGTGCCAGTAGTATCGGGTACAATGAGCAGTTCTTC. It specifies CASSIGYNEQFF.

The chain joins TRBV5-8 to TRBJ2-3; D is perhaps TRBD2 (6 bases). The CDR3 loop spans 16 amino acids. In germline, CDR1 is SGHTS, CDR2 YDEGEE. V lost 2 bases to trimming and J lost 1 base, with 14 bases between them. The CDR3 DNA is TGTGCCAGCAGCTTCGGTGGGGGGACTGGCACAGATACGCAGTATTTT. Encoded protein: CASSFGGGTGTDTQYF.

The V gene is TRBV2, the J gene TRBJ2-1, with a weak D call TRBD2 (6 bases). This CDR3 has 15 residues. CDR1 and CDR2 from the germline V gene are SNHLY and FYNNEI. Trimming shortened V by 2 bases and J by 4 bases, and 12 bases separated the two germline ends. The CDR3 DNA is TGTGCCAGCAGTGAATCGGCGGGACCTTACAATGAGCAGTTCTTC. Its protein is CASSESAGPYNEQFF.

This rearrangement joins TRBV30 to TRBJ1-2, with D possibly matching TRBD1 (5 bases). The CDR3 runs to 13 residues. Germline V CDR1 and CDR2: GTSNPN, SVGIG (reference sequence). The V end lost 3 bases, the J end lost 4 bases, and 12 bases lay between the germline ends. In DNA, the CDR3 is TGTGCCTGGAGCCCCCAGGGAGGCTATGGCTACACCTTC. It translates to CAWSPQGGYGYTF.

This clone was counted only a few times. V and J are TRBV2 and TRBJ2-3, with D perhaps matching TRBD2 (6 bases). The CDR3 is 12 amino acids. The germline V gene has CDR1 SNHLY and CDR2 FYNNEI. V lost 5 bases and J 6 bases, leaving 9 bases between the germline ends. The CDR3 region is CASSLTRDTQYF. The CDR3 DNA reads TGTGCCAGCAGTCTGACTAGGGATACGCAGTATTTT.